The rows below give T cell receptor beta chains drawn from one sample of a study of blood T cell repertoires in COVID-19. Only in-frame clones appear in the TCRdb table, and some are missing; sequencing was by immunoSEQ multiplex PCR. The repertoire has roughly 130,000 clones, 88% of them found once; the top ten carry 2.5% to 3%. Sequenced: peripheral blood. These receptor sequences come from a human donor with COVID-19, enrolled during active disease. The donor label of this sample is uncertain. Both conserved end residues are part of each CDR3. A D gene is named only where the DNA matches it firmly. Size is stated for part of the rows, as once, few or many counts, or as a class when the clone is expanded.

cdr3_nt: TGTGCCAGCAGTCCCTTCTCGACTGCCTCCTACGAGCAGTACTTC; cdr3_aa: CASSPFSTASYEQYF; j_call: TRBJ2-7; v_call: TRBV7-9; d_call: -; clone_size: few
cdr3_nt: TGTGCCAGCAGTGAAGTGGGGACAGTGAACACCGGGGAGCTGTTTTTT; cdr3_aa: CASSEVGTVNTGELFF; j_call: TRBJ2-2; v_call: TRBV2; d_call: TRBD1; clone_size: -
cdr3_nt: TGCGCCAGCAGCTTGGGGGTTAGCGGCTTTAACTACTACGAGCAGTACTTC; cdr3_aa: CASSLGVSGFNYYEQYF; j_call: TRBJ2-7; v_call: TRBV5-1; d_call: -; clone_size: -
cdr3_nt: TGTGCCAGCAGCCACCGGGGAGGTGGCTACACCTTC; cdr3_aa: CASSHRGGGYTF; j_call: TRBJ1-2; v_call: TRBV3-1/TRBV3-2; d_call: -; clone_size: -
cdr3_nt: TGTGCCAGCAGTTACTCTCCGACACCAACTGGAAACACCATATATTTT; cdr3_aa: CASSYSPTPTGNTIYF; j_call: TRBJ1-3; v_call: TRBV6-5; d_call: -; clone_size: -
cdr3_nt: TGCGCCAGCAGGGCGGGTGGGAGATCCGCGGAAGGCTACACCTTC; cdr3_aa: CASRAGGRSAEGYTF; j_call: TRBJ1-2; v_call: TRBV5-1; d_call: -; clone_size: -
cdr3_nt: TGTGCCAGCAGCTTAACGGGACAGCGCACAGATACGCAGTATTTT; cdr3_aa: CASSLTGQRTDTQYF; j_call: TRBJ2-3; v_call: TRBV7-3; d_call: TRBD1; clone_size: -
cdr3_nt: TGTGCCAGCAGCTTAGGGGGACTAGGCATCGATGAGACCCAGTACTTC; cdr3_aa: CASSLGGLGIDETQYF; j_call: TRBJ2-5; v_call: TRBV5-5; d_call: TRBD2; clone_size: -
cdr3_nt: TGCGCCAGCAGCTTGGAAATAGGGACTAGCGGGAGTAGGTTCTTC; cdr3_aa: CASSLEIGTSGSRFF; j_call: TRBJ2-1; v_call: TRBV5-1; d_call: TRBD2; clone_size: -
cdr3_nt: TGTGCCAGCAGCATAGGGGTCACCGGGGAGCTGTTTTTT; cdr3_aa: CASSIGVTGELFF; j_call: TRBJ2-2; v_call: TRBV7-3; d_call: -; clone_size: -
cdr3_nt: TGTGCCAGCAGCCACGGACAGGGAGGCTACACCTTC; cdr3_aa: CASSHGQGGYTF; j_call: TRBJ1-2; v_call: TRBV7-9; d_call: TRBD1; clone_size: -
cdr3_nt: TGTGCCAGCTCACCCCCCGCGGGAGGGCCATTAGGCAATGAGCAGTTCTTC; cdr3_aa: CASSPPAGGPLGNEQFF; j_call: TRBJ2-1; v_call: TRBV18; d_call: TRBD2; clone_size: -
cdr3_nt: TGTGCCACCAGTGATTTGGCGGGAGTGTCCTACAATGAGCAGTTCTTC; cdr3_aa: CATSDLAGVSYNEQFF; j_call: TRBJ2-1; v_call: TRBV24-1; d_call: TRBD2; clone_size: -
cdr3_nt: TGTGCCAGCAGCCTAGGGATAGCGGGGGGGGACACAGATACGCAGTATTTT; cdr3_aa: CASSLGIAGGDTDTQYF; j_call: TRBJ2-3; v_call: TRBV9; d_call: TRBD2; clone_size: -
cdr3_nt: TGTGCCTGGGCCGGACAGGGGGCGCTGGTCTATGGCTACACCTTC; cdr3_aa: CAWAGQGALVYGYTF; j_call: TRBJ1-2; v_call: TRBV30; d_call: TRBD1; clone_size: -
cdr3_nt: TGTGCCAGCAGCTTGGAAGGCAGGGCAGACTACGAGCAGTACTTC; cdr3_aa: CASSLEGRADYEQYF; j_call: TRBJ2-7; v_call: TRBV5-4; d_call: -; clone_size: -
cdr3_nt: TGTGCCAGCAGCGTACAGGGGACAAGGAGCTCCTACGAGCAGTACTTC; cdr3_aa: CASSVQGTRSSYEQYF; j_call: TRBJ2-7; v_call: TRBV27; d_call: TRBD1; clone_size: -
cdr3_nt: TGTGCCAGCAGCCTCCTCGGACAGGGGACGAACTATGGCTACACCTTC; cdr3_aa: CASSLLGQGTNYGYTF; j_call: TRBJ1-2; v_call: TRBV5-4; d_call: TRBD1; clone_size: -
cdr3_nt: TGCGCCAGCAGCTCCGGGACAACCACTGAAGCTTTCTTT; cdr3_aa: CASSSGTTTEAFF; j_call: TRBJ1-1; v_call: TRBV5-1; d_call: -; clone_size: once
cdr3_nt: TGCGCCAGCAGGGGACAGATAGCTAACTATGGCTACACCTTC; cdr3_aa: CASRGQIANYGYTF; j_call: TRBJ1-2; v_call: TRBV4-1; d_call: TRBD1; clone_size: -